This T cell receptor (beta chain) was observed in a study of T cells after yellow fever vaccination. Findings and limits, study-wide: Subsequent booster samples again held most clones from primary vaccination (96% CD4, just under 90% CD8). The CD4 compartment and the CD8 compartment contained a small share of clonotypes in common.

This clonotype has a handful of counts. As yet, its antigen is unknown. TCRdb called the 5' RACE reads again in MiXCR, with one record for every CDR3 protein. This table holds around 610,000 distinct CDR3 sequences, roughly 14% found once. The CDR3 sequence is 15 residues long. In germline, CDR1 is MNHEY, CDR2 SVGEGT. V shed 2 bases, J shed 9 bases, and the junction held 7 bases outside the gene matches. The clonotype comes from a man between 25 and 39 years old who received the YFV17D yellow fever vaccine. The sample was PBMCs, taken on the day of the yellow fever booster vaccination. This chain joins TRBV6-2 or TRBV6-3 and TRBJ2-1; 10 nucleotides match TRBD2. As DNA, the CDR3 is TGTGCCAGCAGTTACGGGCTAGCGGGAGTAAGTGAGCAGTTCTTC. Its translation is CASSYGLAGVSEQFF.